This T cell receptor (beta chain) derives from a study of spatial heterogeneity in lung cancer. The overall study: On average, each unique TCR and UMI combination appeared more than ten times in raw reads.

TCRdb reprocessed the 5' RACE reads with MiXCR, giving one entry per CDR3 protein. The data contain about 36,000 distinct CDR3 sequences, under 8.5% of them singletons. Trimming removed 5 bases at V and 7 bases at J, with 12 bases between. The CDR3 loop spans 13 amino acids. Time point meaning: sample taken at primary tumor resection. A total of over 70 untreated early-stage non-small cell lung cancer patients served as donors. Unsorted whole RNA samples from tumor, nontumor lung or frozen PBMC were sequenced. In its sample, this clonotype was seen many times. The TCR originated in a female donor with early-stage non-small cell lung cancer. This chain connects TRBV12-3 or TRBV12-4 to TRBJ2-1, with no clear D. Sequenced here: PBMCs, sampled at surgery. CDR3 coding DNA: TGTGCCAGCAGTCCCAATGGCATGAATGAGCAGTTCTTC. Amino acid sequence: CASSPNGMNEQFF.